Listed below are T cell receptor beta chains from one sample, sequenced in a study of blood T cell repertoires in COVID-19. The repertoire was sequenced with immunoSEQ multiplex PCR; TCRdb's copy has only in-frame clones and lacks some. This sample yields around 200,000 clones, of which more than 85% are seen a single time; 1.1% belongs to the top ten. Material: peripheral blood. These receptors were obtained from a man aged 30 to 45 with acute or convalescent COVID-19. Both conserved end residues are part of each CDR3. The order of the fields is CDR3 length, V gene, clone size, J gene, D gene, CDR3 protein, CDR3 DNA. A D gene is named only where the DNA matches it firmly. Rows may omit the clone size; those that give it use once, few, many or a size class.

13	TRBV3-1/TRBV3-2	NA	TRBJ1-2	TRBD1	CASSQQGIYGYTF	TGTGCCAGCAGTCAACAGGGGATCTATGGCTACACCTTC
15	TRBV3-1/TRBV3-2	NA	TRBJ1-1	NA	CASRPSQTVNTEAFF	TGTGCCAGCAGACCATCACAGACAGTAAACACTGAAGCTTTCTTT
15	TRBV30	NA	TRBJ1-3	NA	CAWSDHMLAGNTIYF	TGTGCCTGGAGTGACCACATGCTAGCTGGAAACACCATATATTTT
17	TRBV9	NA	TRBJ1-6	TRBD1	CASSAPRTGAYNSPLHF	TGTGCCAGCAGCGCCCCCCGGACAGGGGCCTATAATTCACCCCTCCACTTT
15	TRBV4-2	NA	TRBJ2-7	TRBD1	CASSQEDRLTYEQYF	TGTGCCAGCAGCCAAGAGGACAGGCTCACCTACGAGCAGTACTTC
17	TRBV21-1	NA	TRBJ2-5	NA	CASSKMVAGRQKETQYF	TGTGCCAGCAGCAAAATGGTAGCCGGTCGACAGAAAGAGACCCAGTACTTC
18	TRBV28	NA	TRBJ2-7	TRBD2	CASSLPLLAGGWTYEQYF	TGTGCCAGCAGTTTACCCCTCCTAGCGGGAGGGTGGACCTACGAGCAGTACTTC
12	TRBV7-9	NA	TRBJ1-6	NA	CASSYTGTPLHF	TGTGCCAGCAGCTATACGGGGACACCCCTCCACTTT
16	TRBV3-1/TRBV3-2	NA	TRBJ1-6	NA	CASSQAPDRRNSPLHF	TGTGCCAGCAGCCAGGCGCCGGACAGAAGGAATTCACCCCTCCACTTT
15	TRBV18	NA	TRBJ2-3	TRBD1	CASSPIQGTTDTQYF	TGTGCCAGCTCACCAATACAGGGGACCACAGATACGCAGTATTTT
13	TRBV14	few	TRBJ1-2	TRBD1	CASSQGTGGTYTF	TGTGCCAGCAGCCAAGGGACAGGGGGGACCTACACCTTC
14	TRBV19	once	TRBJ1-1	NA	CASSMRQGSPEAFF	TGTGCCAGTAGTATGAGGCAGGGGAGTCCTGAAGCTTTCTTT
15	TRBV11-2	NA	TRBJ1-1	NA	CASSLDGLANTEAFF	TGTGCCAGCAGCTTAGACGGATTAGCCAACACTGAAGCTTTCTTT
13	TRBV6-5	NA	TRBJ1-2	NA	CASSRTGTWGYTF	TGTGCCAGCAGCCGAACCGGGACTTGGGGCTACACCTTC
15	TRBV6-5	NA	TRBJ1-1	NA	CASRGPGGLNTEAFF	TGTGCCAGCAGGGGACCCGGGGGTCTGAACACTGAAGCTTTCTTT
12	TRBV6-6	NA	TRBJ2-3	NA	CASSPSLDTQYF	TGTGCCAGCAGTCCTTCCTTGGATACGCAGTATTTT
14	TRBV6-4	NA	TRBJ2-5	TRBD1	CASSKTGEMGTQYF	TGTGCCAGCAGCAAAACAGGGGAAATGGGGACCCAGTACTTC
14	TRBV6-5	once	TRBJ2-7	NA	CASSYSGAAYEQYF	TGTGCCAGCAGTTACTCTGGGGCGGCCTACGAGCAGTACTTC
12	TRBV5-1	once	TRBJ1-1	NA	CASSPQGPEAFF	TGCGCCAGCAGCCCCCAGGGTCCCGAAGCTTTCTTT
15	TRBV11-2	NA	TRBJ2-2	TRBD2	CASTRTSRFTGELFF	TGTGCCAGCACCAGGACTAGTCGTTTCACCGGGGAGCTGTTTTTT
15	TRBV9	NA	TRBJ1-2	NA	CASSVAFRSALGYTF	TGTGCCAGCAGCGTAGCTTTCAGGTCGGCTCTCGGCTACACCTTC
14	TRBV11-2	NA	TRBJ1-6	TRBD1	CASSTDRVNSPLHF	TGTGCCAGCAGCACAGACAGGGTAAATTCACCCCTCCACTTT
15	TRBV7-8	NA	TRBJ1-3	NA	CASSSTGNPGNTIYF	TGTGCCAGCAGCTCCACCGGGAACCCTGGAAACACCATATATTTT
15	TRBV6-5	NA	TRBJ2-7	TRBD1	CASTLTGDLSLGQYF	TGTGCCAGCACGCTGACAGGGGACCTTTCTTTGGGGCAGTACTTC
14	TRBV7-3	NA	TRBJ2-3	NA	CASSLSYSTDTQYF	TGTGCCAGCAGCTTATCTTATAGCACAGATACGCAGTATTTT
14	TRBV13	NA	TRBJ2-1	TRBD2	CASSLLAAYNEQFF	TGTGCCAGCAGCCTGCTAGCGGCCTACAATGAGCAGTTCTTC
14	TRBV28	NA	TRBJ1-3	TRBD1	CASSEGQRGNTIYF	TGTGCCAGCAGTGAGGGACAGAGAGGAAACACCATATATTTT
15	TRBV27	NA	TRBJ1-3	NA	CASSLTGTSGNTIYF	TGTGCCAGCAGTTTAACAGGCACCTCTGGAAACACCATATATTTT
15	TRBV28	NA	TRBJ1-5	TRBD1	CASSSTGGIHQPQHF	TGTGCCAGCAGTTCGACAGGGGGCATCCATCAGCCCCAGCATTTT
16	TRBV9	NA	TRBJ1-6	NA	CASSEDPTGERSPLHF	TGTGCCAGCAGCGAGGACCCGACCGGGGAGAGATCACCCCTCCACTTT
16	TRBV7-2	NA	TRBJ2-7	TRBD2	CASSLGLAGLLYEQYF	TGTGCCAGCAGCTTAGGACTAGCGGGGCTTCTTTACGAGCAGTACTTC
13	TRBV27	NA	TRBJ2-7	TRBD1	CASLGQGLYEQYF	TGTGCCAGCTTGGGACAGGGTCTCTACGAGCAGTACTTC
13	TRBV7-3	NA	TRBJ1-2	NA	CASSPDSGSGYTF	TGTGCCAGCAGCCCCGACAGCGGGAGTGGCTACACCTTC